These T cell receptor beta chains were read from a single sample in a study of cytomegalovirus exposure and HLA in healthy donors. Data came from immunoSEQ multiplex PCR; TCRdb stores just in-frame clones and leaves some out. The sample includes about 110,000 clones, 60% to 85% of them seen just once. The sequencing sample was made of PBMCs. These receptors were taken from a male donor in good health and CMV-seronegative. The CDR3 runs from the conserved cysteine through the conserved F or W. Each record gives: J gene, V gene, D gene, clone size, CDR3 protein, CDR3 DNA. D genes are given only for firm matches. Rows give clone size only sometimes, using once, few, many, or a class for an expanded clone.

>TRBJ2-1|TRBV7-9|TRBD2|.
CASLSTSGSVADEQFF
TGTGCCAGCCTAAGCACTAGCGGGAGTGTTGCGGATGAGCAGTTCTTC
>TRBJ2-5|TRBV7-9|.|once
CASSLREWETQYF
TGTGCCAGCAGCTTACGGGAGTGGGAGACCCAGTACTTC
>TRBJ2-7|TRBV2|.|.
CASSEQNYEQYF
TGTGCCAGCAGTGAACAAAACTACGAGCAGTACTTC
>TRBJ2-1|TRBV14|TRBD2|.
CASRDSGRAYNEQFF
TGTGCCAGCAGGGATAGCGGGAGGGCCTACAATGAGCAGTTCTTC
>TRBJ2-2|TRBV7-3|.|.
CASSPNPGELFF
TGTGCCAGCAGCCCTAACCCCGGGGAGCTGTTTTTT
>TRBJ1-3|TRBV18|.|few
CASSPDRTGNTIYF
TGTGCCAGCTCACCCGACAGGACGGGAAACACCATATATTTT
>TRBJ1-1|TRBV7-9|.|few
CASSGRIRGPGTEAFF
TGTGCCAGCAGCGGACGGATCAGGGGCCCCGGCACTGAAGCTTTCTTT
>TRBJ2-5|TRBV7-9|.|.
CASSLGAGAIGTQYF
TGTGCCAGCAGCTTAGGGGCAGGGGCAATAGGGACCCAGTACTTC
>TRBJ2-3|TRBV5-4|.|few
CASSYETGSTDTQYF
TGTGCCAGCAGCTACGAGACTGGAAGCACAGATACGCAGTATTTT
>TRBJ1-5|TRBV7-2|.|.
CASSLGLTQPQHF
TGTGCCAGCAGCTTAGGGCTCACGCAGCCCCAGCATTTT
>TRBJ1-2|TRBV5-6|TRBD1|.
CASSLVRDRDNYGYTF
TGTGCCAGCAGCTTGGTCCGGGACAGGGATAACTATGGCTACACCTTC
>TRBJ2-1|TRBV10-2|TRBD2|few
CASRPLAGGSQNEQFF
TGCGCCAGCAGACCCCTAGCGGGAGGATCCCAGAATGAGCAGTTCTTC
>TRBJ2-5|TRBV14|.|.
CASSQVRDQETQYF
TGTGCCAGCAGCCAAGTTCGGGACCAAGAGACCCAGTACTTC
>TRBJ2-7|TRBV29-1|.|.
CSVDRGNSYEQYF
TGCAGCGTTGATCGGGGGAACTCCTACGAGCAGTACTTC
>TRBJ2-7|TRBV9|.|.
CASSTEVGPYEQYF
TGTGCCAGCAGCACCGAGGTTGGCCCCTACGAGCAGTACTTC
>TRBJ2-7|TRBV9|.|.
CASSVGPGLVAYEQYF
TGTGCCAGCAGCGTAGGTCCAGGGTTGGTCGCCTACGAGCAGTACTTC
>TRBJ2-5|TRBV2|.|.
CASSELEETQYF
TGTGCCAGCAGTGAGCTGGAGGAGACCCAGTACTTC
>TRBJ2-2|TRBV6-1|TRBD2|.
CASTGLVVTGELFF
TGTGCCAGCACCGGACTAGTGGTAACCGGGGAGCTGTTTTTT
>TRBJ2-7|TRBV30|TRBD1|.
CAWTPQGRSYEQYF
TGTGCCTGGACCCCACAGGGGCGCTCCTACGAGCAGTACTTC
>TRBJ2-7|TRBV4-3|TRBD2|.
CASSQPTSGKNEQYF
TGCGCCAGCAGCCAACCGACTAGCGGGAAGAACGAGCAGTACTTC
>TRBJ2-1|TRBV5-4|TRBD2|.
CASSLEVLAGDWLRFNEQFF
TGTGCCAGCAGTCTGGAGGTTCTAGCGGGAGATTGGCTTCGTTTCAATGAGCAGTTCTTC
>TRBJ2-1|TRBV19|TRBD2|.
CASSPHPSGTYNEQFF
TGTGCCAGTAGTCCCCACCCTAGCGGTACCTACAATGAGCAGTTCTTC
>TRBJ2-2|TRBV30|.|.
CAWSVLKGSYPGELFF
TGTGCCTGGAGTGTACTTAAAGGGAGCTACCCCGGGGAGCTGTTTTTT
>TRBJ2-7|TRBV28|.|.
CASTQPGLHYEQYF
TGTGCCAGCACACAACCGGGACTCCACTACGAGCAGTACTTC
>TRBJ2-5|TRBV5-1|TRBD1|once
CASRSGTGRGEQYF
TGCGCCAGCAGGTCCGGGACAGGGAGGGGGGAGCAGTACTTC
>TRBJ2-7|TRBV13|.|once
CASSSGLSGPYEQYF
TGTGCCAGCAGTTCCGGACTAAGCGGGCCCTACGAGCAGTACTTC
>TRBJ2-6|TRBV19|.|.
CASSIGRYSGANVLTF
TGTGCCAGTAGTATCGGCAGGTACTCTGGGGCCAACGTCCTGACTTTC
>TRBJ1-4|TRBV28|.|.
CASSPWGVVNEKLFF
TGTGCCAGCAGTCCCTGGGGGGTCGTTAATGAAAAACTGTTTTTT
>TRBJ2-5|TRBV7-7|.|.
CASSFGSGQETQYF
TGTGCTAGCAGCTTCGGTAGCGGCCAAGAGACCCAGTACTTC
>TRBJ2-1|TRBV19|TRBD2|.
CASSIWASGQSSYNEQFF
TGTGCCAGTAGTATATGGGCTAGCGGGCAGAGCTCCTACAATGAGCAGTTCTTC
>TRBJ2-3|TRBV7-2|TRBD2|.
CASSSQGLAGGWMDTQYF
TGTGCCAGCAGCTCCCAGGGACTAGCGGGAGGATGGATGGATACGCAGTATTTT
>TRBJ2-1|TRBV6-6|.|once
CASSYLAGRSYNEQFF
TGTGCCAGCAGTTACCTTGCGGGAAGGTCCTACAATGAGCAGTTCTTC
>TRBJ1-5|TRBV15|.|.
CATSRDGFQNQPQHF
TGTGCCACCAGCAGAGATGGCTTCCAGAATCAGCCCCAGCATTTT
>TRBJ2-3|TRBV11-3|.|.
CASSLGWTDGTDTQYF
TGTGCCAGCAGCTTAGGTTGGACAGACGGCACAGATACGCAGTATTTT
>TRBJ2-7|TRBV15|.|.
CATSQGPINEQYF
TGTGCCACCAGCCAGGGTCCTATCAACGAGCAGTACTTC
>TRBJ1-5|TRBV28|TRBD1|.
CASSFTGTARNQPQHF
TGTGCCAGCAGTTTCACGGGGACAGCCAGAAATCAGCCCCAGCATTTT
>TRBJ2-3|TRBV6-4|.|.
CASSPGLLSTDTQYF
TGTGCCAGCAGTCCCGGATTACTAAGCACAGATACGCAGTATTTT
>TRBJ2-7|TRBV6-1|.|.
CASSEAVAQRGYEQYF
TGTGCCAGCAGTGAAGCGGTAGCTCAGAGAGGGTACGAGCAGTACTTC
>TRBJ2-1|TRBV5-6|TRBD1|.
CASSLFAGGYNEQFF
TGTGCCAGCAGCTTGTTTGCAGGGGGCTACAATGAGCAGTTCTTC
>TRBJ2-4|TRBV14|.|.
CASSQVGALLTPAKNIQYF
TGTGCCAGCAGCCAAGTGGGGGCCCTCCTCACACCCGCCAAAAACATTCAGTACTTC
>TRBJ2-7|TRBV7-2|TRBD2|.
CASSLSPGLGTSGFEQYF
TGTGCCAGCAGCTTATCCCCGGGACTGGGGACTAGCGGATTCGAGCAGTACTTC
>TRBJ2-3|TRBV7-2|TRBD2|few
CASSFISAGGTDTQYF
TGTGCCAGCAGCTTCATCTCCGCGGGGGGCACAGATACGCAGTATTTT
>TRBJ2-7|TRBV5-1|TRBD1|.
CASSLQGASLEQYF
TGCGCCAGCAGCCTACAGGGGGCCTCCCTCGAGCAGTACTTC
>TRBJ2-7|TRBV15|.|.
CATSRGGMYPYEQYF
TGTGCCACCAGCAGAGGGGGCATGTACCCTTACGAGCAGTACTTC
>TRBJ2-3|TRBV7-3|TRBD2|.
CASSPRLAGVGDTQYF
TGTGCCAGCAGCCCCCGACTAGCGGGAGTCGGAGATACGCAGTATTTT